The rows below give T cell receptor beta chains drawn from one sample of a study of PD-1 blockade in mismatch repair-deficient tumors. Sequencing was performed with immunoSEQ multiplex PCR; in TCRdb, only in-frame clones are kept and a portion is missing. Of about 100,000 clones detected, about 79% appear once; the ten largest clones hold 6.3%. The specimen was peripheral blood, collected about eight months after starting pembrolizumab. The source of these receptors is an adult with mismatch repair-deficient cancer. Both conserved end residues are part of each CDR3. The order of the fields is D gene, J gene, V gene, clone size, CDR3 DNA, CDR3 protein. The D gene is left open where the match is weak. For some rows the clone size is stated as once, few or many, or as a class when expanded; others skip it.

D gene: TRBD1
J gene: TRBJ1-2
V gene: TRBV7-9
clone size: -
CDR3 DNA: TGTGCCAGCAGCCGTGACAGGGGTCGAAGCTACACCTTC
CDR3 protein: CASSRDRGRSYTF

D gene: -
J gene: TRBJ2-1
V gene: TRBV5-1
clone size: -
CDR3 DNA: TGCGCCAGCAGCTTGGCCGTAACCGGGTCCCATGAGCAGTTCTTC
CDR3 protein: CASSLAVTGSHEQFF

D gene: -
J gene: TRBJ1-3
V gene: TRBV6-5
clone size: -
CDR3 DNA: TGTGCCAGCAGTCCGACAGGACTAAACACCATATATTTT
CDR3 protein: CASSPTGLNTIYF

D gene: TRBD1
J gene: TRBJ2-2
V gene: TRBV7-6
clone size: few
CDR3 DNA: TGTGCCAGCAGCTTCGCAGGGACAGGCACCGGGGAGCTGTTTTTT
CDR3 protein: CASSFAGTGTGELFF

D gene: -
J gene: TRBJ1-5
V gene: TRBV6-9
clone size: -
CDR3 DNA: TGTGCCAGCAGTTTCCCAGAACAGGGCAATCAGCCCCAGCATTTT
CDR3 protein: CASSFPEQGNQPQHF

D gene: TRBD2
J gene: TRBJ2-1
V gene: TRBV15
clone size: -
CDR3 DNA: TGTGCCACCAGCAGAGGGCGACTAGCGGGAGGTTCCTACAATGAGCAGTTCTTC
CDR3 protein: CATSRGRLAGGSYNEQFF

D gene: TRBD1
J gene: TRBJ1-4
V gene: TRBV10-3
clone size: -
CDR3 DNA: TGTGCCATCAGACCGGGACAGGAGGCCGAAAAACTGTTTTTT
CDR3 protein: CAIRPGQEAEKLFF

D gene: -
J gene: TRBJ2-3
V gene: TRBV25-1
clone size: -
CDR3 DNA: TGTGCCAGCAGTGAGATAGGCACAGATACGCAGTATTTT
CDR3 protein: CASSEIGTDTQYF

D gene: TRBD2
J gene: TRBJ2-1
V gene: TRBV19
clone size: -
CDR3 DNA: TGTGCCAGTAGTGGGACTAGTTATGGGGTTGTAAATGAGCAGTTCTTC
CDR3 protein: CASSGTSYGVVNEQFF

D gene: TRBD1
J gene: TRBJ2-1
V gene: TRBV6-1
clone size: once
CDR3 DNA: TGTGCCAGCAGTCTGGGGGGACAGGGCCGATTCTTC
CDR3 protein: CASSLGGQGRFF

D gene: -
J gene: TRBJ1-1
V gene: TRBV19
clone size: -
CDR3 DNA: TGTGCCAGTAGTATAGGTCCGGGCCTGAACACTGAAGCTTTCTTT
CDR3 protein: CASSIGPGLNTEAFF

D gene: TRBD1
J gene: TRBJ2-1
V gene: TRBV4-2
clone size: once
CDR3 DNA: TGTGCCAGCAGCTCGGGACAGGTTGGCGCTGAGCAGTTCTTC
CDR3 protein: CASSSGQVGAEQFF

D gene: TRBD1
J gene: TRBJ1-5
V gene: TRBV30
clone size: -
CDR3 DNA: TGTGCCTTCCAGACCCGGACAGGGGGCATACAGCCCCAGCATTTT
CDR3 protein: CAFQTRTGGIQPQHF

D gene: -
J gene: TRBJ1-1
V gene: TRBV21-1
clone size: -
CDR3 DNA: TGTGCCAGCAGAAAAAGGGTTGTCAGCGGCTCAATGAACACTGAAGCTTTCTTT
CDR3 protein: CASRKRVVSGSMNTEAFF

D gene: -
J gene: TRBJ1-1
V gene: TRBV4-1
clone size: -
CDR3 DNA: TGCGCCAGCAGCCATGGATCGGGGGCGGACACTGAAGCTTTCTTT
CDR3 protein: CASSHGSGADTEAFF

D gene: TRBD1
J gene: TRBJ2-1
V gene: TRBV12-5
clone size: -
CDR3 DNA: TGTGCTAGTGGTCCCAGGGGGGACAGGGGTTTGGATGAGCAGTTCTTC
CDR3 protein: CASGPRGDRGLDEQFF